This T cell receptor beta chain was documented in a study of shared clonotypes between healthy human individuals. As for the study in general: With ages of 18 to 49, the donors were a couple of women and a few men. Three CD4 naive, three CD4 memory, two CD8 naive and one CD8 memory plate were used per donor.

J lost 2 bases, V lost 6 bases, and 7 bases had no gene match. Germline V lookup: CDR1 MNHEY, CDR2 SVGAGI. The CDR3 contains 14 residues. Method: immunoSEQ multiplex PCR; TCRdb's copy keeps in-frame clones and lacks some. In the table there are a few million clones, more than 85% of which are singletons. The specimen was naive CD4+ T cells from PBMCs. Subset: CD45RA+ positively selected. The origin of this receptor is a man younger than 35 in good health. Some clones in this sample may be carry-over from other donors' samples. This chain joins TRBV6-5 and TRBJ2-7; 7 bases are a match to TRBD1. CDR3 sequence (DNA): TGTGCCAGCAGATTCCGGGACAGCACCTACGAGCAGTACTTC. Protein sequence: CASRFRDSTYEQYF.